Below, 26 T cell receptor beta chains from the same sample are listed, as sequenced in a study of response to subunit inactivated influenza vaccine. One entry per CDR3 protein results from TCRdb running MiXCR on the RT-PCR reads. The sample includes about 520,000 distinct CDR3 sequences, approximately 7.7% of them seen just once. This material consisted of PBMCs from blood, taken less than 30 months after vaccination. These receptors were obtained from a man between 50 and 75 years old who received an inactivated influenza vaccine.

This clonotype showed up many times. V gene TRBV20-1 combines with J gene TRBJ2-2; no definite D call. This CDR3 comprises 11 residues. Between the trimmed V and J ends, which lost 1 base and 7 bases, there was a span of 4 bases. Germline lookup yields CDR1 DFQATT and CDR2 SNEGSKA (reference sequence). CDR3: CSARGGGELFF. The CDR3 region has the DNA TGCAGTGCTAGAGGTGGCGGGGAGCTGTTTTTT.

The sample holds a few counts of this clonotype. The rearrangement joins TRBV20-1 to TRBJ2-7; D gene ambiguous. V shed 3 bases and J shed 5 bases, with 11 bases lying between them. CDR3 size: 12 residues. CDR1 and CDR2 (germline): DFQATT, SNEGSKA (reference sequence). This chain's CDR3 is CSASGERNEQYF. CDR3 DNA: TGCAGTGCTAGTGGGGAAAGGAACGAGCAGTACTTC.

This clonotype has just a few counts. The CDR3 is CSARMGAMNTEAFF. CDR3 nucleotide sequence: TGCAGTGCTAGAATGGGGGCGATGAACACTGAAGCTTTCTTT. The gene calls are TRBV20-1 and TRBJ1-1, with D tentatively TRBD1 (6 bases). There are 14 residues in the CDR3. The V gene lost 2 bases and the J gene lost 0 bases, with 10 bases spanning the gap. Germline V gene sequence: CDR1 DFQATT, CDR2 SNEGSKA (reference sequence).

This clonotype was recorded at least ten times. The junction differs from germline at one of its ends, possibly a read error. The rearrangement uses TRBV4-3 and TRBJ2-5, with 12 bases fitting TRBD2. Germline lookup yields CDR1 LGHNA and CDR2 YSLEER. This CDR3 is 15 amino acids long. CDR3 in amino acids: CASSRTSGTQETQYF. The CDR3 nucleotides read TGTGCCAGCAGCCGGACTAGCGGGACTCAAGAGACCCAGTACTTC.

A few counts support this clonotype. J is TRBJ2-5 and V is TRBV12-3 or TRBV12-4; TRBD2 aligns across 14 bases. The CDR3 totals 17 residues. V lost 5 bases to trimming and J lost 1 base; unmatched junction nucleotides: 6. In DNA form, the CDR3 reads TGTGCCAGCAGTCAGACTAGCGGGGGGGCTATCCAAGAGACCCAGTACTTC. Its protein is CASSQTSGGAIQETQYF.

The sample holds many counts of this clonotype. The genes are TRBV7-9 and TRBJ2-1; 15 nucleotides agree with TRBD2. This CDR3 has 16 amino acids. The germline CDR1 and CDR2 sequences are SEHNR and FQNEAQ (reference sequence). Trimming took 5 bases from V and 8 from J; bases not matched to a gene: 7. CDR3 in amino acids: CASSPGLAGGIDEQFF. The DNA of the CDR3 is TGTGCCAGCAGCCCCGGACTAGCGGGAGGGATCGATGAGCAGTTCTTC.

This clonotype showed up many times. The chain employs TRBV20-1 and TRBJ2-3; 10 bases fit TRBD2. CDR1 and CDR2 (germline): DFQATT, SNEGSKA (reference sequence). V lost 4 bases and J lost 5; bases outside the gene matches: 6. The CDR3 length is 14 residues. CDR3 in amino acids: CSAKAGGGRDTQYF. As DNA, the CDR3 is TGCAGTGCTAAAGCGGGAGGGGGTAGAGATACGCAGTATTTT.

A few counts support this clonotype. The chain links TRBV28 to TRBJ1-1, with 7 bases that match TRBD1. This CDR3 has 11 residues. The V gene's germline CDR1 is MDHEN and CDR2 SYDVKM. V lost 8 bases, J lost 8 bases, and 5 bases stayed unmatched. CDR3 coding DNA: TGTGCCAGCCTCGGGACAGCAGAAGCTTTCTTT. Its protein product is CASLGTAEAFF. The full variable domain, its missing parts supplied by reference TRBV28 and TRBJ1-1, is DVKVTQSSRYLVKRTGEKVFLECVQDMDHENMFWYRQDPGLGLRLIYFSYDVKMKEKGDIPEGYSVSREKKERFSLILESASTNQTSMYLCASLGTAEAFFGQGTRLTVV.

This chain connects TRBV3-1 to TRBJ2-1; D is possibly TRBD2 (6 bases). The CDR3 consists of 13 residues. The V end lost 4 bases, the J end lost 7 bases, and 11 bases lay between the germline ends. Per germline, CDR1 LGHDT and CDR2 YNNKEL (reference sequence). In nucleotides, the CDR3 is TGTGCCAGCAGCCGAGGTCGGGGGAATGAGCAGTTCTTC. This codes for CASSRGRGNEQFF.

This clonotype has just a few counts. The rearrangement links TRBV2 to TRBJ1-6; D remains ambiguous. This CDR3 is 15 amino acids long. V was clipped by 7 bases and J by 10 bases, with 20 bases between them. CDR1 is SNHLY, CDR2 FYNNEI, per germline. CDR3 amino acids: CASTSMGSNGSPLHF. The CDR3 coding sequence is TGTGCCAGCACCTCAATGGGGTCCAATGGCTCACCCCTCCACTTT.

This clonotype was observed a handful of times. J is TRBJ2-3 and V is TRBV28, with TRBD2 matching 9 bases. V lost 5 bases and J lost 6; bases outside the gene matches: 9. The CDR3 runs to 15 residues. CDR1 and CDR2 from the germline V gene are MDHEN and SYDVKM. The CDR3, as DNA: TGTGCCAGCAGTGCCTTAGCGGGAGTTTCCGATACGCAGTATTTT. Amino acid sequence: CASSALAGVSDTQYF. The whole variable domain, filled in from reference TRBV28 and TRBJ2-3, reads DVKVTQSSRYLVKRTGEKVFLECVQDMDHENMFWYRQDPGLGLRLIYFSYDVKMKEKGDIPEGYSVSREKKERFSLILESASTNQTSMYLCASSALAGVSDTQYFGPGTRLTVL.

This clonotype showed up many times. The chain is built from TRBV4-2 and TRBJ2-7; TRBD2 aligns across 9 bases. Germline CDR1 reads LGHNA; CDR2 reads YNFKEQ. The CDR3 is 16 amino acids. Trimming at V came to 3 bases and at J to 2 bases, leaving 8 bases not matched to a gene. DNA for the CDR3: TGTGCCAGCAGCCATCTGCCGACTAGCGGAACCTACGAGCAGTACTTC. Protein sequence: CASSHLPTSGTYEQYF.

There are a few counts of this clonotype. This chain links TRBV20-1 with TRBJ2-1; possible D gene TRBD2, 5 bases. Germline CDR1 DFQATT, CDR2 SNEGSKA (reference sequence). The CDR3 runs to 14 residues. V was shortened by 5 bases and J by 6 bases, with 17 bases between the two germline ends. The CDR3, as DNA: TGCAGTGCTCTATCAAGGGAAGCGGTCAATGAGCAGTTCTTC. Its translation: CSALSREAVNEQFF.

Points on this clonotype: A much larger clone lies a single base off, so this may be a read error. V is TRBV25-1 and J is TRBJ1-2; tentatively, D is TRBD1 (6 bases). Trimming took 7 bases from V and 6 from J, leaving 18 bases between them. Germline loops: CDR1 MGHDK, CDR2 SYGVNS. This CDR3 contains 14 residues. Here the CDR3 DNA reads TGTGCCAGCACGGCCTCCTGGACAGCTGATGGCTACACCTTC. Translated, it gives CASTASWTADGYTF.

V is TRBV12-3 or TRBV12-4 and J is TRBJ2-1, with D tentatively TRBD1 or TRBD2 (5 bases each). Trimming took 1 base from V and 7 from J, leaving 14 bases between them. This CDR3 region has 15 residues. The CDR3 here is CASSLGGSVRNEQFF. The CDR3, as DNA: TGTGCCAGCAGTTTAGGGGGGAGTGTTCGTAATGAGCAGTTCTTC.

CDR3 sequence (DNA): TGCAGTGCTAGGAGCGTGAGGACTAGCGGGAGGGTCCCGTACTTC. Translating it yields CSARSVRTSGRVPYF. The chain joins TRBV20-1 to TRBJ2-5; TRBD2 matches at 15 bases. The CDR3 consists of 15 residues. In germline, CDR1 is DFQATT, CDR2 SNEGSKA (reference sequence). V lost 3 bases and J lost 13; bases outside the gene matches: 12.

This rearrangement joins TRBV7-2 to TRBJ1-5, with D maybe TRBD1 (5 bases). Between the trimmed V and J ends, which lost 5 bases and 0 bases, there was a span of 14 bases. Germline assignment: CDR1 SGHTA and CDR2 FQGNSA. The CDR3 consists of 16 residues. The CDR3 spells CASSEGRGISNQPQHF. CDR3 in DNA: TGTGCCAGCAGCGAGGGGAGGGGAATTAGCAATCAGCCCCAGCATTTT. The whole variable domain, filled in from reference TRBV7-2 and TRBJ1-5, reads GAGVSQSPSNKVTEKGKDVELRCDPISGHTALYWYRQSLGQGLEFLIYFQGNSAPDKSGLPSDRFSAERTGGSVSTLTIQRTQQEDSAVYLCASSEGRGISNQPQHFGDGTRLSIL.

This clonotype was found a few times. Here the CDR3 DNA reads TGCAGCGTTGAGAGGGCTCGGGGCACTGAAGCTTTCTTT. Encoded protein: CSVERARGTEAFF. The chain has TRBV29-1 and TRBJ1-1; D remains unclear. The CDR3 has 13 amino acids. V lost 3 bases and J 4 bases, leaving 12 bases between the germline ends. Germline values: CDR1 SQVTM, CDR2 ANQGSEA.

The chain joins TRBV7-2 to TRBJ2-5, with TRBD2 as a possible D gene (6 bases). The V gene's germline CDR1 is SGHTA and CDR2 FQGNSA. The CDR3 loop spans 15 amino acids. V lost 1 base and J lost 2, with 11 bases in between. CDR3 nucleotides: TGTGCCAGCAGCTTAGTTGGAGGGGCGCAAGAGACCCAGTACTTC. Residues: CASSLVGGAQETQYF.

This clonotype was detected only a few times. The V and J genes are TRBV11-2 and TRBJ2-7; 13 bases fit TRBD2. There are 16 residues in the CDR3. V shed 0 bases and J 6 bases; nucleotides not matched to a gene: 5. The V gene's germline CDR1 is SGHAT and CDR2 FQNNGV. CDR3: CASSLDGTSGTIEQYF. CDR3 DNA: TGTGCCAGCAGCTTAGACGGGACTAGCGGGACTATCGAGCAGTACTTC.

This clonotype was counted between two and nine times. V is TRBV2 and J is TRBJ1-4; no clear D. V dropped 6 bases and J dropped 0 bases, with 11 bases sitting between them. CDR3 length: 15 residues. The germline V gene encodes CDR1 SNHLY and CDR2 FYNNEI. The DNA for the CDR3 is TGTGCCAGCAGGGCGACGGGCGCAACTAATGAAAAACTGTTTTTT. Translating gives CASRATGATNEKLFF.

The rearrangement joins TRBV23-1 to TRBJ1-2, with 7 bases fitting TRBD1. TRBV23-1 is an open reading frame, and its role is uncertain. Trimming cost V 7 bases and J 1 base; bases outside gene matches: 9. The CDR3 length is 15 residues. CDR3 loop: CASNRGGADNYGYTF. For the CDR3, the DNA is TGCGCCAGCAACCGAGGGGGCGCGGATAACTATGGCTACACCTTC.

This clonotype has just a few counts. V is TRBV13 and J is TRBJ2-5, with 10 bases that match TRBD1. V lost 5 bases, J lost 2 bases, and 5 bases stayed unmatched. The CDR3 sequence is 15 residues long. CDR1 is PRHDT and CDR2 is FYEKMQ in the germline V gene (reference sequence). CDR3 residues: CASSGGQGRQETQYF. As DNA, the CDR3 is TGTGCCAGCAGCGGGGGACAGGGGCGACAAGAGACCCAGTACTTC. Full variable domain (missing parts from reference TRBV13 and TRBJ2-5): AAGVIQSPRHLIKEKRETATLKCYPIPRHDTVYWYQQGPGQDPQFLISFYEKMQSDKGSIPDRFSAQQFSDYHSELNMSSLELGDSALYFCASSGGQGRQETQYFGPGTRLLVL.

This clonotype turned up a few times. The chain links TRBV15 to TRBJ2-2; no reliable D call. From germline, CDR1 is LNHNV and CDR2 YYDKDF (reference sequence). The CDR3 runs 14 residues. V was clipped by 0 bases and J by 6 bases, with 8 bases between them. The CDR3 DNA reads TGTGCCACCAGCAGAGATAACATCCCCGGGGAGCTGTTTTTT. It translates to CATSRDNIPGELFF.

This clonotype occurred many times. The chain has TRBV15 and TRBJ1-1; D is unclear. CDR1 is LNHNV and CDR2 is YYDKDF in the germline V gene (reference sequence). CDR3 size: 14 residues. V lost 0 bases and J 1 base, leaving 6 bases between the germline ends. The CDR3 protein is CATSRDRGNTEAFF. Written as DNA, the CDR3 is TGTGCCACCAGCAGAGATCGCGGGAACACTGAAGCTTTCTTT.

This clonotype was observed a few times. This chain joins TRBV30 and TRBJ2-3, with 12 positions matching TRBD2. The CDR3 consists of 15 residues. J was trimmed by 6 bases and V by 3 bases; bases with no gene match: 7. Looked up from germline, CDR1 is GTSNPN and CDR2 is SVGIG (reference sequence). The CDR3, as DNA: TGTGCCTGGAGCCCTAGCGGGGGGGCAAGGGATACGCAGTATTTT. It yields the protein CAWSPSGGARDTQYF. Combining the CDR3 with reference TRBV30 and TRBJ2-3 gives the whole variable domain SQTIHQWPATLVQPVGSPLSLECTVEGTSNPNLYWYRQAAGRGLQLLFYSVGIGQISSEVPQNLSASRPQDRQFILSSKKLLLSDSGFYLCAWSPSGGARDTQYFGPGTRLTVL.